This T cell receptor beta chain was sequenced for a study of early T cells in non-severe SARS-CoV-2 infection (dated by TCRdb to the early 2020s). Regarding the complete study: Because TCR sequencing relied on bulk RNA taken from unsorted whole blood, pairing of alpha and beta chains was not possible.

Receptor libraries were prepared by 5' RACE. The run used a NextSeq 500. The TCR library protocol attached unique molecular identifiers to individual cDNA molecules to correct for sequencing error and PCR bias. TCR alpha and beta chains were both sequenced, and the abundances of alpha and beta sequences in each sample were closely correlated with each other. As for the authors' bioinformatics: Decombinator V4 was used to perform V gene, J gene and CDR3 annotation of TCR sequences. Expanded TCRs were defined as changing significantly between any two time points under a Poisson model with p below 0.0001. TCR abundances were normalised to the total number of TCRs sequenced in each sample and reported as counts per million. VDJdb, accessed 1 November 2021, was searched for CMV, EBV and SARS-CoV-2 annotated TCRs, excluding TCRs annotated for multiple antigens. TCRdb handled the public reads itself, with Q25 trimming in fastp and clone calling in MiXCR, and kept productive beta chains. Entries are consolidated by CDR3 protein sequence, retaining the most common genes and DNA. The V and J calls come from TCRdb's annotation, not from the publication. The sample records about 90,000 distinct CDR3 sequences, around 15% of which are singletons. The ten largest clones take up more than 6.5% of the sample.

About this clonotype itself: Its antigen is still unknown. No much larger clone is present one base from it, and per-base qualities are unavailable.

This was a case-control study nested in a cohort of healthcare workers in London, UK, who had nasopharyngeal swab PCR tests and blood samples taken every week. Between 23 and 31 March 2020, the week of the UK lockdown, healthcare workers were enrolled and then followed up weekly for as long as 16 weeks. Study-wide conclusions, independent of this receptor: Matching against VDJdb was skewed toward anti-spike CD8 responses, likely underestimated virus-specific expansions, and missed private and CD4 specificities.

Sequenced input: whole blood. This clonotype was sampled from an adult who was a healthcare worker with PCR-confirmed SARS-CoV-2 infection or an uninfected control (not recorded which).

The nucleotide sequence is given as TGTGCCTGGAGTGCCACAGGAGTGTACACAGATACGCAGTATTTT. Translated, it gives CAWSATGVYTDTQYF. The rearranged segments are TRBV30 and TRBJ2-3; 5 matching bases give a weak D call of TRBD1. The CDR3 has 15 amino acids, counting the end cysteine and phenylalanine. Just CDR3 DNA is preserved here, 45 bases in frame from base 1. The CDR1 and CDR2 encoded by the germline V gene (reference sequence) are GTSNPN and SVGIG. V and J lose 1 base and 2 bases, and a span of 13 bases separates them.